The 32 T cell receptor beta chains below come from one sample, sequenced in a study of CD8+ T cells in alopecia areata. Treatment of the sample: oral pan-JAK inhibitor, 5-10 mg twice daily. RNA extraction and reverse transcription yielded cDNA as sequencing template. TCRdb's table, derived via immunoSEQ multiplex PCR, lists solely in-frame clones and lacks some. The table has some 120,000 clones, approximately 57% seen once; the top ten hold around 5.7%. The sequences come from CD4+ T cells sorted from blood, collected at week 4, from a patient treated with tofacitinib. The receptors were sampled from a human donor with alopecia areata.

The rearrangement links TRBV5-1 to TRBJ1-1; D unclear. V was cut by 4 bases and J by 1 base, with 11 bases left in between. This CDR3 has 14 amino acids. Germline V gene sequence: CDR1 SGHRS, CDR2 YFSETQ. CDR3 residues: CASSEPGRNTEAFF. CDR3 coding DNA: TGCGCCAGCAGCGAACCGGGCCGGAACACTGAAGCTTTCTTT.

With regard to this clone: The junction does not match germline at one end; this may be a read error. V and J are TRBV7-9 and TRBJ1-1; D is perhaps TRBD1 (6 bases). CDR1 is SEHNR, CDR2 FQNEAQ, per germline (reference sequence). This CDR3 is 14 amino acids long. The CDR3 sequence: CASSPPIQGTEAFF. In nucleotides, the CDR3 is TGTGCCAGCAGCCCACCGATACAGGGAACTGAGGCTTTCTTT.

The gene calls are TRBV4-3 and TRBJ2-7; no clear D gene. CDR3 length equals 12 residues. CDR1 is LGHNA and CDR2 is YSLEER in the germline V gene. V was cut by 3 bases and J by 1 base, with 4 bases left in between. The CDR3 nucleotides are TGCGCCAGCAGCCATAGTTCCTACGAGCAGTACTTC. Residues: CASSHSSYEQYF.

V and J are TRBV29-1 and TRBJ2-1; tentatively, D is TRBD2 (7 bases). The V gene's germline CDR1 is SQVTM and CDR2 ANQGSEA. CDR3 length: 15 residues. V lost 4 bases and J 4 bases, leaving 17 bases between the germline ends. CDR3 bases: TGCAGCGTTGCCCGCAGCGGGACAACTTACAATGAGCAGTTCTTC. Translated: CSVARSGTTYNEQFF.

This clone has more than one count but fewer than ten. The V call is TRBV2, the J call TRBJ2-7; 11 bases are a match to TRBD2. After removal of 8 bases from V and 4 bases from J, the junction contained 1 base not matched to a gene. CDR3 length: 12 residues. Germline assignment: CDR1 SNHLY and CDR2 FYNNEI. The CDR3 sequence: CASWTSGYEQYF. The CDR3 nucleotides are TGTGCCAGCTGGACTAGCGGGTACGAGCAGTACTTC.

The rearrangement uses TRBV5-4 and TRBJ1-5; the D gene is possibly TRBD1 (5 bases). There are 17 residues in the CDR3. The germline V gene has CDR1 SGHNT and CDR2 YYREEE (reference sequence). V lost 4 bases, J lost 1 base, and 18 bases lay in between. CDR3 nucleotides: TGTGCCAGCAGCGATCTCGGGGCAGGGACGAGCAATCAGCCCCAGCATTTT. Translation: CASSDLGAGTSNQPQHF.

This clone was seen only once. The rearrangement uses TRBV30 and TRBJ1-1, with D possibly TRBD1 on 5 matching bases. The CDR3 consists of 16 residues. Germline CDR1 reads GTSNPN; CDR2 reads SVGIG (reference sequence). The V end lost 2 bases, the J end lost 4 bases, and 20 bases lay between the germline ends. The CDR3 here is CAWSKLGGGAITEAFF. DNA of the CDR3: TGTGCCTGGAGTAAGTTAGGAGGAGGGGCCATCACTGAAGCTTTCTTT.

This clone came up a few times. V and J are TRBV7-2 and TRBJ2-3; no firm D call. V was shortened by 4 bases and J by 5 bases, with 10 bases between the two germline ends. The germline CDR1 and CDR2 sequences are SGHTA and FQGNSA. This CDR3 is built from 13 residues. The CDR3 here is CASSSWVGDTQYF. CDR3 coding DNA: TGTGCCAGCAGCTCGTGGGTGGGAGATACGCAGTATTTT.

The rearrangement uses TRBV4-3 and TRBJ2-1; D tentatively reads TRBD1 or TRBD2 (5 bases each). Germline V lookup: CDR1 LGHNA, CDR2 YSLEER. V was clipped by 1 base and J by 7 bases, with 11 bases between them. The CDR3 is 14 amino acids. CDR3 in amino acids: CASSQVGTANEQFF. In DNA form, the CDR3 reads TGCGCCAGCAGCCAAGTCGGGACGGCGAATGAGCAGTTCTTC.

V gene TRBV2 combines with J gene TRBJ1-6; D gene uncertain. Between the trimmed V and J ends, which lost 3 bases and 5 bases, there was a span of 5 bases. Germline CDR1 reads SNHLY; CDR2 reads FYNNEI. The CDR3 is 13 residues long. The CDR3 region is CASSDQHNSPLHF. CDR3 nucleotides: TGTGCCAGCAGTGACCAGCATAATTCACCCCTCCACTTT.

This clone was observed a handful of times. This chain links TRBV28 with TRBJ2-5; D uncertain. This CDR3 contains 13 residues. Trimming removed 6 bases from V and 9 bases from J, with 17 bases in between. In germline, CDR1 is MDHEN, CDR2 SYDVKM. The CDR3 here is CASSPDDGSAQYF. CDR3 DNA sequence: TGTGCCAGCAGCCCGGACGACGGGTCGGCCCAGTACTTC.

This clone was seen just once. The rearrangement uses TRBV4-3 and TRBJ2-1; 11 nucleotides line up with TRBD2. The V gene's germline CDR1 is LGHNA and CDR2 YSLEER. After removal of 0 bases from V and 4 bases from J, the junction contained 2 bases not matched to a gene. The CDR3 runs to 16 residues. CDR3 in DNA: TGCGCCAGCAGCCAAGACGGGACTAGCGGTTACAATGAGCAGTTCTTC. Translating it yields CASSQDGTSGYNEQFF.

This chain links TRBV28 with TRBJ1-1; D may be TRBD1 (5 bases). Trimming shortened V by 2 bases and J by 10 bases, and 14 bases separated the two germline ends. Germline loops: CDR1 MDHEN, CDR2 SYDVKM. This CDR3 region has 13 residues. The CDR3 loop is CASSLTGGRGAFF. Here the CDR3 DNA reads TGTGCCAGCAGTTTAACGGGGGGACGCGGAGCTTTCTTT.

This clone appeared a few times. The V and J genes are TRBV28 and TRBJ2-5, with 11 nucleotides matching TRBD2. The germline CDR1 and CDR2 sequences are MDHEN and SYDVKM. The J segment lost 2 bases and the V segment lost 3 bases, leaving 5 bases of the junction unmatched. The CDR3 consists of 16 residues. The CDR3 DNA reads TGTGCCAGCAGTTTCGTCCTAGCGGGAGGTCAAGAGACCCAGTACTTC. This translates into CASSFVLAGGQETQYF.

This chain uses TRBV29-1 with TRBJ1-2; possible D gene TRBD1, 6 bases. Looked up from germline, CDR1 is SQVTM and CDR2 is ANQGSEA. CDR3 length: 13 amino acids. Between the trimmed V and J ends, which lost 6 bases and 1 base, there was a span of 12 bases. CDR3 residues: CSVGDTLNYGYTF. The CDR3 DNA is TGCAGCGTCGGGGACACACTTAACTATGGCTACACCTTC.

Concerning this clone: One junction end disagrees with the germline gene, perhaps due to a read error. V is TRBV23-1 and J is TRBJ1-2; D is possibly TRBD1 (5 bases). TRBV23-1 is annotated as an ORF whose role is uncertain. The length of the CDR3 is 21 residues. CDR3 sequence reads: CASTQSYHTNRRVKAGYGYTF. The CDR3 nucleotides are TGCGCCAGCACTCAATCATATCATACAAACCGCAGGGTCAAGGCTGGGTATGGCTACACCTTC.

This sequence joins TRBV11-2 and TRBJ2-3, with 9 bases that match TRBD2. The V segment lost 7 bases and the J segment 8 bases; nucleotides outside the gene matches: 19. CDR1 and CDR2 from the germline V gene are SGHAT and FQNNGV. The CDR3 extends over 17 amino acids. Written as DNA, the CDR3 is TGTGCCAGCACCTCAGTTCGCCTAGCGGGGAGATCGGGTACGCAGTATTTT. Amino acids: CASTSVRLAGRSGTQYF.

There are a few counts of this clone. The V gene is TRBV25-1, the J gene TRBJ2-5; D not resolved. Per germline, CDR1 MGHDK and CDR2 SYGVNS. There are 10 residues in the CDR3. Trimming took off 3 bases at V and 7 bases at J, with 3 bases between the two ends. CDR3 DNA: TGTGCCAGCAGTGAGGGGACCCAGTACTTC. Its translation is CASSEGTQYF.

The chain's CDR3 is CASMPGLEGEQFF. CDR3 sequence (DNA): TGTGCCAGCATGCCGGGACTAGAGGGTGAGCAGTTCTTC. The rearrangement links TRBV11-1 to TRBJ2-1; TRBD2 agrees at 8 bases. The CDR3 has 13 amino acids. V shed 7 bases, J shed 9 bases, and the junction held 8 bases outside the gene matches. CDR1 is SGHAT and CDR2 is FQDESV in the germline V gene (reference sequence).

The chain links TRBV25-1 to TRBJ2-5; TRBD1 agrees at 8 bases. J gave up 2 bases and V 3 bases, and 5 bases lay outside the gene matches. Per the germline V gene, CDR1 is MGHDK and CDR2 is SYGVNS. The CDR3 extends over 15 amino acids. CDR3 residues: CASSDRGRGQETQYF. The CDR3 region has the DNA TGTGCCAGCAGTGACAGGGGGCGTGGGCAAGAGACCCAGTACTTC.

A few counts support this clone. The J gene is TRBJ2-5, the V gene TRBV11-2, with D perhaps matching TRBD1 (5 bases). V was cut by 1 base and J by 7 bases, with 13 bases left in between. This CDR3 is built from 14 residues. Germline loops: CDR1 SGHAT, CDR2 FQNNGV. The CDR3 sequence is CASSLVQGPGTQYF. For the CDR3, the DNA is TGTGCCAGCAGCTTAGTGCAGGGTCCGGGGACCCAGTACTTC.

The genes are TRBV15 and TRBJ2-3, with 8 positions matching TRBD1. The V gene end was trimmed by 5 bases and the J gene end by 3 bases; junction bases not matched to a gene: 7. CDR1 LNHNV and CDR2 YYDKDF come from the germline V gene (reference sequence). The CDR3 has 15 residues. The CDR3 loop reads CATSGGQGWTDTQYF. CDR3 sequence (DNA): TGTGCCACCAGCGGAGGACAGGGTTGGACAGATACGCAGTATTTT.

In DNA form, the CDR3 reads TGTGCCAGCAGCTTCAGTCAGGGCCATCAGCCCCAGCATTTT. Amino acids: CASSFSQGHQPQHF. V and J are TRBV7-9 and TRBJ1-5, with D possibly TRBD1 on 5 matching bases. CDR3 length: 14 residues. CDR1 and CDR2 from the germline V gene are SEHNR and FQNEAQ (reference sequence). The ends were cut back, 3 bases at V and 5 bases at J, with 11 bases in the middle.

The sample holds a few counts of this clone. The CDR3: CSSTQGAGETQYF. DNA for the CDR3: TGCAGCTCGACCCAGGGGGCTGGAGAGACCCAGTACTTC. This rearrangement joins TRBV29-1 to TRBJ2-5; TRBD1 matches 8 bases. The CDR3 has 13 residues. CDR1 is SQVTM, CDR2 ANQGSEA, per germline. J gave up 4 bases and V 8 bases, and 9 bases lay outside the gene matches.

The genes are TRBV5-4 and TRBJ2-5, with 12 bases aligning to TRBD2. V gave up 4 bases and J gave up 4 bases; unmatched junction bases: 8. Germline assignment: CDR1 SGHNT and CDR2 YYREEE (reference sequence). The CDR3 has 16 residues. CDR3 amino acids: CASSTGLAGSGETQYF. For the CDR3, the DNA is TGTGCCAGCAGCACCGGACTAGCGGGGAGTGGAGAGACCCAGTACTTC.

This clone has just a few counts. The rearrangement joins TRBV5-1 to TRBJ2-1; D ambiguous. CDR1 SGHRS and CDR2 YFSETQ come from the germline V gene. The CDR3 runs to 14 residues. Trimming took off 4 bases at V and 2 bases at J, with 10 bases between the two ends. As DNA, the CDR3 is TGCGCCAGCAGCGTGGGTCCCCCCTACAATGAGCAGTTCTTC. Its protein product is CASSVGPPYNEQFF.

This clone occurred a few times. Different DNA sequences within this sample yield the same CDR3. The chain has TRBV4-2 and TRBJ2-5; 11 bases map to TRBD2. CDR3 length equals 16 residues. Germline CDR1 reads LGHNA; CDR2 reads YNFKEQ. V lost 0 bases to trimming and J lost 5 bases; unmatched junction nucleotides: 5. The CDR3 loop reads CASSQEAVAGGETQYF. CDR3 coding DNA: TGTGCCAGCAGCCAAGAGGCCGTAGCGGGGGGGGAGACCCAGTACTTC.

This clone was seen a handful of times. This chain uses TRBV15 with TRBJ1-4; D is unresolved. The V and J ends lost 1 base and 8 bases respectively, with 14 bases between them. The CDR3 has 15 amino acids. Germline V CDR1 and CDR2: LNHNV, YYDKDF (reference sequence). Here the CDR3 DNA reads TGTGCCACCAGCAGAGGGAGTGTGACGGACGAAAAACTGTTTTTT. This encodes CATSRGSVTDEKLFF. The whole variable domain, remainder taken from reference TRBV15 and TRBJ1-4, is DAMVIQNPRYQVTQFGKPVTLSCSQTLNHNVMYWYQQKSSQAPKLLFHYYDKDFNNEADTPDNFQSRRPNTSFCFLDIRSPGLGDTAMYLCATSRGSVTDEKLFFGSGTQLSVL.

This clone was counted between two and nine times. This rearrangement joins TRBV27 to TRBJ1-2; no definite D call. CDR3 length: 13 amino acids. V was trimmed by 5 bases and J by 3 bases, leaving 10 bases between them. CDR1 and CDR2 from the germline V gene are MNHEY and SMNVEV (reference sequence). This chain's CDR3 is CASSHTEDYGYTF. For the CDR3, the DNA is TGTGCCAGCAGTCATACAGAAGACTATGGCTACACCTTC.

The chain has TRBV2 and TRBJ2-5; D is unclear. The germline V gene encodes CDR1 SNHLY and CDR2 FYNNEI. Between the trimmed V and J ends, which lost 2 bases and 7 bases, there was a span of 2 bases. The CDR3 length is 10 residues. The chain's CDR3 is CASSERTQYF. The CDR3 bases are TGTGCCAGCAGTGAAAGGACCCAGTACTTC.

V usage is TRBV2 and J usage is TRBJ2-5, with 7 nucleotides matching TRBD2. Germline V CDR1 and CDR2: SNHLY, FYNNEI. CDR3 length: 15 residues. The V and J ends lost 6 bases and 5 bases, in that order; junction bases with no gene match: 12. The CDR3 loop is CASSLSGSGEETQYF. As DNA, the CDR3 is TGTGCCAGCAGCCTCTCAGGGAGCGGGGAGGAGACCCAGTACTTC.

CDR3 loop: CASSYRGDPTDTQYF. In nucleotides, the CDR3 is TGTGCCAGCAGTTACCGGGGGGACCCCACAGATACGCAGTATTTT. This chain joins TRBV6-5 and TRBJ2-3, with 7 positions matching TRBD2. The CDR3 extends over 15 amino acids. The V gene's germline CDR1 is MNHEY and CDR2 SVGAGI. Trimming removed 2 bases from V and 2 bases from J; junction bases left unmatched: 4.